This TCR beta chain came from a study of Ad26.COV2.S vaccination and SARS-CoV-2 variants. Regarding the study as a whole: Vaccine recipients showed a spike-specific TCR breadth that was higher than in placebo recipients.

Treatment noted: 15 to 20 received Ad26.COV2.S at low or high dose, single or two shots; 5 received placebo; per-sample allocation not given. Material that was analyzed had been drawn on day 63 after the first vaccine or placebo injection. Germline CDR1 LGHDT, CDR2 YNNKEL (reference sequence). The CDR3 is 15 amino acids. Trimming at V came to 0 bases and at J to 7 bases, leaving 6 bases not matched to a gene. Concerning this clone itself: Its antigen is still unknown.

Clones were read by immunoSEQ multiplex PCR, and TCRdb kept only the in-frame ones, dropping some. The data show 200,000 to 300,000 clones, approximately 90% seen once. Source: peripheral blood, taken in a trial of Ad26.COV2.S vaccine versus placebo. The rearrangement uses TRBV3-1 (or the pseudogene TRBV3-2) and TRBJ2-1; 7 bases agree with TRBD1. The sequence was obtained from a person between 18 and 65 years old who received the Ad26.COV2.S COVID-19 vaccine or a placebo. The CDR3 protein is CASSQDSRGINEQFF. Written as DNA, the CDR3 is TGTGCCAGCAGCCAAGATAGCAGGGGGATTAATGAGCAGTTCTTC.